A single sample gave rise to the 25 T cell receptor beta chains below, sequenced in a study of cytotoxic CD8 clonotypes in ibrutinib-treated CLL (dated by TCRdb to the early 2020s). The time point label here, explained by the study, means: around 25 months on ibrutinib. Library preparation was by the immunoSEQ multiplex PCR assay. TCRdb holds this immuneACCESS table with in-frame rearrangements only. Some clones are missing; in checked studies, unresolved V genes explain under half, and the rest has no known cause. Present in this sample are almost 250,000 clones, roughly 74% of which were seen just once. Clones ranked in the top ten supply approximately 15% of the sample. The sample consisted of PBMCs, taken after 24 months of ibrutinib treatment. The source of these receptors is a human donor with chronic lymphocytic leukemia.

Written as DNA, the CDR3 is TGTGCCAGCAGTGAATCGAGCAATCAGCCCCAGCATTTT. Its translation: CASSESSNQPQHF. V is TRBV6-1 and J is TRBJ1-5; D gene unclear. The V and J ends lost 2 bases and 1 base respectively, with 3 bases between them. The CDR3 is 13 residues long. The germline CDR1 and CDR2 sequences are MNHNS and SASEGT.

The chain recombines TRBV5-8 with TRBJ2-5; a weak D match, TRBD1 (5 bases). The CDR3 covers 14 residues. Germline CDR1 SGHTS, CDR2 YDEGEE. The V and J ends lost 0 bases and 1 base respectively, with 7 bases between them. CDR3 protein: CASSLGQGQETQYF. DNA of the CDR3: TGTGCCAGCAGCTTGGGGCAGGGCCAAGAGACCCAGTACTTC.

The chain recombines TRBV11-2 with TRBJ2-2; D is unresolved. The CDR3 totals 14 residues. Germline assignment: CDR1 SGHAT and CDR2 FQNNGV. Trimming left V 5 bases short and J 2 bases short, with 9 bases between. This chain's CDR3 is CASSMGLNTGELFF. As DNA, the CDR3 is TGTGCCAGCAGCATGGGTCTCAACACCGGGGAGCTGTTTTTT.

This clone was detected a few times. The chain employs TRBV4-3 and TRBJ1-3, with a weak D call TRBD1 (6 bases). Germline loops: CDR1 LGHNA, CDR2 YSLEER. The CDR3 totals 17 residues. Between the trimmed V and J ends, which lost 0 bases and 2 bases, there was a span of 14 bases. CDR3 DNA: TGCGCCAGCAGCCAAGAAAGGTACAGGGATACTGGAAACACCATATATTTT. It is translated as CASSQERYRDTGNTIYF.

The V gene is TRBV27, the J gene TRBJ2-1, with 7 bases fitting TRBD2. The V segment lost 6 bases and the J segment 4 bases; nucleotides outside the gene matches: 15. The CDR3 runs to 17 residues. CDR1 and CDR2 from the germline V gene are MNHEY and SMNVEV (reference sequence). The CDR3 nucleotides read TGTGCCAGCAGGGAATACTCTAGCGGACAAAAATACAATGAGCAGTTCTTC. Translated, it gives CASREYSSGQKYNEQFF.

This clone was recorded a few times. The rearrangement uses TRBV6-5 and TRBJ1-2; D might be TRBD1 (5 bases). Germline values: CDR1 MNHEY, CDR2 SVGAGI. There are 13 residues in the CDR3. V lost 6 bases, J lost 5 bases, and 13 bases lay in between. CDR3 coding DNA: TGTGCCAGCAGCCTCCAGGGCTGGTATGGCTACACCTTC. This encodes CASSLQGWYGYTF.

This clone was observed once. The chain recombines TRBV18 with TRBJ2-3; D unresolved. CDR3 length: 12 amino acids. V lost 8 bases and J 5 bases, leaving 11 bases between the germline ends. Germline loops: CDR1 KGHSH, CDR2 LQKENI. The CDR3 DNA reads TGTGCCAGCCTCGAAGGTCAAGATACGCAGTATTTT. The encoded protein is CASLEGQDTQYF.

The rearrangement links TRBV4-1 to TRBJ2-7, with 14 bases matching TRBD2. V shed 0 bases and J 5 bases; nucleotides not matched to a gene: 6. CDR1 MGHRA and CDR2 YSYEKL come from the germline V gene. This CDR3 comprises 17 residues. This chain's CDR3 is CASSQDLPGLAGDEQYF. CDR3 nucleotides: TGCGCCAGCAGCCAAGATCTTCCGGGACTAGCGGGAGACGAGCAGTACTTC.

This clone showed up just once. V and J are TRBV7-3 and TRBJ2-2; the D gene is possibly TRBD2 (5 bases). Germline CDR1 SGHTA, CDR2 FQGTGA. The germline V and J ends were trimmed by 5 bases and 1 base, with 14 bases remaining between them. This CDR3 contains 16 residues. DNA of the CDR3: TGTGCCAGCAGCCAATCAGCAGCGGAGAACACCGGGGAGCTGTTTTTT. It codes for CASSQSAAENTGELFF. The variable domain in full, completed from reference TRBV7-3 and TRBJ2-2, reads GAGVSQTPSNKVTEKGKYVELRCDPISGHTALYWYRQSLGQGPEFLIYFQGTGAADDSGLPNDRFFAVRPEGSVSTLKIQRTERGDSAVYLCASSQSAAENTGELFFGEGSRLTVL.

The genes are TRBV28 and TRBJ2-2; 7 positions agree with TRBD2. Germline CDR1 MDHEN, CDR2 SYDVKM. CDR3 length: 13 amino acids. V lost 8 bases and J lost 6; bases outside the gene matches: 6. CDR3 bases: TGTGCCAGCTGGCGGGAGACGTCCGGGGAGCTGTTTTTT. Protein sequence: CASWRETSGELFF.

This chain links TRBV4-3 with TRBJ2-7; a weak D match, TRBD1 (6 bases). The CDR3 is made up of 15 amino acids. The germline V and J ends were trimmed by 0 bases and 4 bases, with 13 bases remaining between them. Germline V lookup: CDR1 LGHNA, CDR2 YSLEER. The CDR3 is CASSQDRAGVYEQYF. CDR3 coding DNA: TGCGCCAGCAGCCAAGATAGGGCAGGGGTATACGAGCAGTACTTC.

This clone has only a few counts. The genes are TRBV27 and TRBJ2-7; TRBD2 agrees at 7 bases. J gave up 7 bases and V 4 bases, and 10 bases lay outside the gene matches. The CDR3 is 14 amino acids. Germline V gene lookup returns CDR1 MNHEY and CDR2 SMNVEV (reference sequence). CDR3: CASSWDYLSGEQYF. In nucleotides, the CDR3 is TGTGCCAGCAGTTGGGACTATTTATCGGGGGAGCAGTACTTC.

The chain has TRBV27 and TRBJ1-1, with D possibly being TRBD1 (6 bases). Germline V CDR1 and CDR2: MNHEY, SMNVEV (reference sequence). Trimming cost V 2 bases and J 3 bases, with 10 bases left between them. The CDR3 runs 14 residues. CDR3 coding DNA: TGTGCCAGCAGTTTAGGGGGCCCTCACACTGAAGCTTTCTTT. This encodes CASSLGGPHTEAFF.

To note about this clone: The junction and the germline gene differ at one end; a read error may be behind it. The chain combines TRBV27 with TRBJ1-1; 8 nucleotides line up with TRBD1. CDR1 and CDR2 (germline): MNHEY, SMNVEV (reference sequence). This CDR3 is built from 13 residues. The CDR3 DNA is TGTGCCAGCAGCGAATCCCGGACAGGGCGCGTTTACTTT. This sequence encodes CASSESRTGRVYF.

This sequence joins TRBV11-2 and TRBJ1-2; D gene unclear. Germline CDR1 is SGHAT and CDR2 is FQNNGV. This CDR3 is built from 14 residues. The V end was cut by 1 base, the J end by 5 bases, with 11 bases between. CDR3 DNA sequence: TGTGCCAGCAGCTTAGGTGCGGTAGGGTATGGCTACACCTTC. The encoded protein is CASSLGAVGYGYTF.

The V call is TRBV5-1, the J call TRBJ2-1; 16 bases agree with TRBD2. Germline CDR1 is SGHRS and CDR2 is YFSETQ. The CDR3 spans 15 residues. V lost 3 bases to trimming and J lost 10 bases; unmatched junction nucleotides: 4. The CDR3: CASSSGLAGGTEQFF. Written as DNA, the CDR3 is TGCGCCAGCAGCTCGGGACTAGCGGGAGGGACGGAGCAGTTCTTC. Based on the CDR3 plus reference TRBV5-1 and TRBJ2-1, the full variable domain is KAGVTQTPRYLIKTRGQQVTLSCSPISGHRSVSWYQQTPGQGLQFLFEYFSETQRNKGNFPGRFSGRQFSNSRSEMNVSTLELGDSALYLCASSSGLAGGTEQFFGPGTRLTVL.

The V gene is TRBV28, the J gene TRBJ1-4, with D hard to call. From germline, CDR1 is MDHEN and CDR2 SYDVKM. Trimming cost V 7 bases and J 5 bases, with 11 bases left between them. This CDR3 is 13 amino acids long. CDR3 in amino acids: CASMWRGNEKLFF. The CDR3 DNA sequence: TGTGCCAGCATGTGGAGAGGAAATGAAAAACTGTTTTTT.

The rearrangement joins TRBV4-2 to TRBJ2-7, with 7 bases that match TRBD2. V gave up 4 bases and J gave up 2 bases; unmatched junction bases: 14. CDR3 size: 17 residues. In germline, CDR1 is LGHNA, CDR2 YNFKEQ. The CDR3: CASSPGLLKPKAYEQYF. In DNA form, the CDR3 reads TGTGCCAGCAGCCCGGGACTACTAAAACCTAAAGCCTACGAGCAGTACTTC.

The chain combines TRBV30 with TRBJ1-3, with 10 bases aligning to TRBD1. V trimming: 7 bases; J trimming: 8 bases; junction bases outside the gene matches: 5. Per the germline V gene, CDR1 is GTSNPN and CDR2 is SVGIG (reference sequence). CDR3 size: 12 residues. The CDR3 nucleotides are TGTGCCTCAGACAGGGGGCTGCACACCATATATTTT. Protein: CASDRGLHTIYF.

The CDR3 DNA reads TGTGCCAGCAGACCAGAGGGGGGAGACTCTGGAAACACCATATATTTT. Residues: CASRPEGGDSGNTIYF. The genes are TRBV11-2 and TRBJ1-3, with D possibly TRBD1 on 6 matching bases. Germline V gives CDR1 SGHAT, CDR2 FQNNGV. V was clipped by 6 bases and J by 0 bases, with 15 bases between them. There are 16 residues in the CDR3.

V is TRBV5-6 and J is TRBJ2-5, with D possibly TRBD2 on 6 matching bases. This CDR3 has 15 amino acids. Trimming removed 7 bases from V and 4 bases from J, with 20 bases in between. Germline CDR1 SGHDT, CDR2 YYEEEE. The CDR3 loop is CASGQRLGVRETQYF. The CDR3 DNA reads TGTGCCAGCGGCCAAAGACTAGGAGTGCGAGAGACCCAGTACTTC.

V and J are TRBV7-9 and TRBJ2-2; the D is unclear. Trimming left V 3 bases short and J 1 base short, with 9 bases between. The CDR3 contains 15 residues. Germline V gives CDR1 SEHNR, CDR2 FQNEAQ (reference sequence). CDR3 sequence reads: CASSLVSLNTGELFF. DNA of the CDR3: TGTGCCAGCAGCTTGGTGTCCCTGAACACCGGGGAGCTGTTTTTT.

The chain employs TRBV6-6 and TRBJ1-5, with D uncertain. Trimming pared 2 bases from V and 6 bases from J, leaving 8 bases between. CDR3 size: 13 residues. CDR1 and CDR2 from the germline V gene are MNHNY and SVGAGI (reference sequence). The CDR3: CASSYTGSQPQHF. DNA of the CDR3: TGTGCCAGCAGTTACACGGGGAGTCAGCCCCAGCATTTT.

J is TRBJ2-5 and V is TRBV29-1; D tentatively fits TRBD1 or TRBD2 (5 bases each). Trimming removed 2 bases from V and 0 bases from J, with 10 bases in between. Germline-derived CDR1 and CDR2 are SQVTM and ANQGSEA. CDR3 length equals 14 residues. The CDR3 loop is CSVELPGHQETQYF. CDR3 DNA: TGCAGCGTTGAATTGCCGGGACACCAAGAGACCCAGTACTTC. The entire variable domain, with the rest obtained from reference TRBV29-1 and TRBJ2-5, is as follows: SAVISQKPSRDICQRGTSLTIQCQVDSQVTMMFWYRQQPGQSLTLIATANQGSEATYESGFVIDKFPISRPNLTFSTLTVSNMSPEDSSIYLCSVELPGHQETQYFGPGTRLLVL.

In this sample, this clone turned up once. This chain uses TRBV28 with TRBJ1-1; D possibly corresponds to TRBD1 (6 bases). Trimming removed 5 bases at V and 1 base at J, with 14 bases between. The germline gives CDR1 MDHEN, CDR2 SYDVKM. The CDR3 has 15 amino acids. The CDR3 DNA is TGTGCCAGCAGTACTGCCGGGACACAGAACACTGAAGCTTTCTTT. Translated, it gives CASSTAGTQNTEAFF.